This T cell receptor beta chain was found in a study of cytomegalovirus exposure and HLA in healthy donors listed by TCRdb under 2017. In the study overall: According to a later analysis, the roughly 120 validation repertoires were produced on the same platform as the approximately 690 repertoires of the first cohort. The study aimed to test whether signatures of past pathogen exposure could be identified by cataloging public T cell receptors. In addition to the first cohort of hundreds of subjects, a separate validation cohort of around 110 different subjects was used. High-throughput TCR immunosequencing, statistical association of individual TCRs with disease status, and machine learning were combined to predict cytomegalovirus infection status. Summary of the overall study and its limitations: In the study, approximately 160 TCR beta chains were listed as associated with cytomegalovirus. The authors suggested that the approach could potentially be generalized to other disease states and immunological phenotypes. The classifier was reported to diagnose cytomegalovirus status with high specificity and sensitivity in both the original cohort and the validation cohort. Most TCR sequences were seen in very few donors, while some public TCRs were found in many individuals. The validation cohort had no HLA typing available for a later analysis, so co-occurrence within that cohort was assessed over all 120 or so repertoires. In vitro tests confirmed that a few of the cytomegalovirus-associated TCR beta chains recognize cytomegalovirus antigens. Of the cluster scores, roughly 93% were above 0 in a later analysis, which found that TCRs clustered in the first cohort also tended to co-occur in the 120 or so validation repertoires.

Receptor amplification or capture employed the immunoSEQ multiplex PCR assay. Regarding the original processing steps: To diagnose cytomegalovirus status from the catalog of TCR beta chain sequences, a statistical classification framework was built. The source is immuneACCESS, and TCRdb retained only in-frame sequences with V and J called. Part of the clones is not carried over; for the studies checked, unresolved V genes explain less than half of this, and the remainder is unexplained. That table is the source of V, J and clone size, and D and trimming were worked out from the DNA. The sample table shows more than 95,000 clones, and about 88% are seen once. The top ten hold 3% to 4% of the sample. With regard to this clone: Its antigen is currently not known. Base-call qualities are not available, and no considerably larger clone is one nucleotide away.

The donors were included in the validation cohort of over a hundred subjects, a group kept apart from the roughly 670-subject first cohort. The TCR was taken from a woman between 18 and 29 years old in good health and CMV-seropositive. Input material: PBMCs.

CDR3 region: CSVGLTVTPNTQYF. In nucleotides, the sequence is TGCAGCGTTGGGCTGACAGTTACCCCGAATACCCAGTACTTC. The sequence is built from TRBV29-1 and TRBJ2-5, with TRBD1 as a weak D call on 5 bases. According to the germline V gene, CDR1 reads SQVTM and CDR2 reads ANQGSEA. V loses 4 bases, J loses 8 bases, and the germline ends lie 20 bases apart. Reading from cysteine to phenylalanine, the CDR3 counts 14 amino acids. Only the CDR3 region is kept as DNA, spanning 42 bases read in frame from base 1.